Presented here are 28 T cell receptor beta chains from one specimen sequenced in a study of regulatory T cells in long-lasting Graves disease. As to time point: newly diagnosed GD, antithyroid drugs for less than 3 months. PBMCs were the source of the RNA used for TCR sequencing. For TCR beta, libraries came from iRepertoire HTBI primers and Arm-PCR of CDR3 regions. TCRdb processed the multiplex PCR reads anew with MiXCR; each CDR3 protein has one entry. The data hold fewer than 350,000 distinct CDR3 sequences, with about a sixth observed a single time. Sequencing used peripheral blood mononuclear cells (PBMCs), obtained at new diagnosis, from a patient treated with antithyroid drugs. All receptors come from a female donor with Graves disease.

The V and J genes are TRBV10-3 and TRBJ1-1; 7 bases are shared with TRBD1. Per germline, CDR1 ENHRY and CDR2 SYGVKD. The CDR3 extends over 14 amino acids. The trim removed 6 bases at V and 0 bases at J, leaving 4 bases unmatched. The CDR3 DNA sequence: TGTGCCATCAGAAGGGGACAGTTGAACACTGAAGCTTTCTTT. Its protein is CAIRRGQLNTEAFF.

At least ten counts were recorded for this clonotype. The chain links TRBV10-2 to TRBJ2-3, with a tentative D call TRBD2 (6 bases). Trimming shortened V by 10 bases and J by 2 bases, and 16 bases separated the two germline ends. Germline CDR1 reads WSHSY; CDR2 reads SAAADI. There are 14 residues in the CDR3. The CDR3 loop is CAITTGALTDTQYF. CDR3 DNA: TGCGCCATCACGACGGGAGCCCTCACAGATACGCAGTATTTT.

This clonotype was observed a few times. The CDR3 coding sequence is TGTGCCAGCAGCTTGGAGTACAATGAGCAGTTCTTC. This translates into CASSLEYNEQFF. The chain is built from TRBV5-6 and TRBJ2-1; D is unresolved. The V gene lost 0 bases and the J gene lost 4 bases, with 2 bases spanning the gap. The CDR3 runs 12 residues. CDR1 is SGHDT and CDR2 is YYEEEE in the germline V gene. The full variable domain, its missing parts supplied by reference TRBV5-6 and TRBJ2-1, is DAGVTQSPTHLIKTRGQQVTLRCSPKSGHDTVSWYQQALGQGPQFIFQYYEEEERQRGNFPDRFSGHQFPNYSSELNVNALLLGDSALYLCASSLEYNEQFFGPGTRLTVL.

This rearrangement joins TRBV20-1 to TRBJ2-3, with TRBD2 matching over 7 bases. The CDR3 is made up of 15 amino acids. Looked up from germline, CDR1 is DFQATT and CDR2 is SNEGSKA (reference sequence). With 2 bases clipped from V and 8 bases from J, the junction kept 13 bases outside the gene matches. DNA of the CDR3: TGCAGTGCTAGACCCCCGGGACTACCTTTTGGTACGCAGTATTTT. This gives the protein CSARPPGLPFGTQYF.

About this clonotype: This sequence may be a read error, since a much larger clone differs from it by one base. Likely a read error: the CDR3 ends without its conserved phenylalanine or tryptophan. V usage is TRBV18 and J usage is TRBJ2-1; perhaps TRBD2 as D (5 bases). The germline V and J ends were trimmed by 1 base and 8 bases, with 12 bases remaining between them. Germline V lookup: CDR1 KGHSH, CDR2 LQKENI. The CDR3 contains 14 residues. CDR3 residues: CASSPRPSPHEQFL. The CDR3 DNA reads as TGTGCCAGCTCACCACGTCCTAGCCCCCATGAGCAGTTCTTA.

This clonotype has ten or more counts. The chain employs TRBV11-3 and TRBJ2-1; tentatively, D is TRBD2 (5 bases). V dropped 3 bases and J dropped 9 bases, with 21 bases sitting between them. CDR1 and CDR2 (germline): SGHNT, YENEEA. There are 16 residues in the CDR3. The CDR3 DNA reads TGTGCCAGCAGCTTCTTTGGCGCTCGGACTGACTCTGAGCAGTTCTTC. Its translation is CASSFFGARTDSEQFF.

The table lists this clonotype with many counts. This chain joins TRBV7-2 and TRBJ2-7, with TRBD2 matching over 7 bases. Germline lookup yields CDR1 SGHTA and CDR2 FQGNSA. This CDR3 has 16 residues. V trimming: 5 bases; J trimming: 2 bases; junction bases outside the gene matches: 12. CDR3 in amino acids: CASSIFVAGRTYEQYF. The CDR3 nucleotides are TGTGCCAGCAGCATTTTCGTAGCGGGTCGGACCTACGAGCAGTACTTC. The complete variable domain, with remaining parts taken from reference TRBV7-2 and TRBJ2-7, reads GAGVSQSPSNKVTEKGKDVELRCDPISGHTALYWYRQSLGQGLEFLIYFQGNSAPDKSGLPSDRFSAERTGGSVSTLTIQRTQQEDSAVYLCASSIFVAGRTYEQYFGPGTRLTVT.

This clonotype was seen at least ten times. The chain combines TRBV19 with TRBJ2-1, with 13 bases matching TRBD2. Germline V gene lookup returns CDR1 LNHDA and CDR2 SQIVND (reference sequence). The CDR3 is made up of 15 amino acids. The V gene end was trimmed by 5 bases and the J gene end by 7 bases; junction bases not matched to a gene: 5. Here the CDR3 DNA reads TGTGCCAGTAGTCCGACTAGCGGGAGGTTAAATGAGCAGTTCTTC. Its translation is CASSPTSGRLNEQFF.

This clonotype was seen at least ten times. The rearrangement links TRBV7-9 to TRBJ2-1; D may be TRBD2 (6 bases). CDR1 is SEHNR, CDR2 FQNEAQ, per germline (reference sequence). The germline V and J ends were trimmed by 1 base and 7 bases, with 14 bases remaining between them. The CDR3 is 15 amino acids. This CDR3 is CASSLVGGNWNEQFF. The CDR3 DNA follows: TGTGCCAGCAGCTTAGTCGGCGGGAATTGGAATGAGCAGTTCTTC.

The sample holds many counts of this clonotype. This sequence joins TRBV7-2 and TRBJ2-4; 9 positions agree with TRBD2. V trimming: 1 base; J trimming: 6 bases; junction bases outside the gene matches: 1. Germline V gene data show CDR1 as SGHTA and CDR2 as FQGNSA. This CDR3 region has 14 residues. CDR3 DNA sequence: TGTGCCAGCAGCTTAGGCGGGAGGGGAAACATTCAGTACTTC. Its translation is CASSLGGRGNIQYF.

This clonotype occurred many times. The CDR3 region is CASSLVGGGPYGYTF. CDR3 DNA sequence: TGTGCCAGCAGCTTAGTTGGGGGAGGACCTTATGGCTACACCTTC. This chain uses TRBV7-6 with TRBJ1-2, with a weak D call TRBD1 (5 bases). From germline, CDR1 is SGHVS and CDR2 FNYEAQ. This CDR3 is built from 15 residues. The ends were cut back, 1 base at V and 5 bases at J, with 14 bases in the middle.

This clonotype was counted many times. The V gene is TRBV10-2, the J gene TRBJ2-2; D uncertain. Trimming removed 7 bases from V and 4 bases from J, with 16 bases in between. This CDR3 is 15 amino acids long. CDR1 is WSHSY and CDR2 is SAAADI in the germline V gene. The CDR3 loop reads CASTKFQRATGELFF. In nucleotides, the CDR3 is TGCGCCAGCACCAAGTTCCAACGTGCCACCGGGGAGCTGTTTTTT.

This clonotype was picked up many times. A read error is possible here, since a much larger clone lies one base away. CDR3 in amino acids: CASSPTQNTEAFF. The CDR3 DNA sequence: TGTGCCAGCAGCCCGACACAGAACACTGAAGCTTTCTTT. The chain recombines TRBV3-1 with TRBJ1-1, with unresolved D. With 4 bases removed from V and 1 base from J, the gap between germline ends came to 7 bases. The CDR3 is 13 amino acids. Germline V CDR1 and CDR2: LGHDT, YNNKEL (reference sequence).

This clonotype showed up many times. The chain has TRBV28 and TRBJ1-1; perhaps TRBD1 as D (5 bases). Deletions cut 2 bases from V and 10 bases from J, with 17 bases between. Germline V CDR1 and CDR2: MDHEN, SYDVKM. The CDR3 consists of 14 residues. CDR3 in amino acids: CASSLVGAPEGAFF. As DNA, the CDR3 is TGTGCCAGCAGTTTAGTAGGGGCCCCCGAAGGAGCTTTCTTT.

This clonotype was detected many times. This chain links TRBV7-8 with TRBJ2-3; 7 bases are a match to TRBD2. CDR1 is SGHVS, CDR2 FQNEAQ, per germline. The CDR3 loop spans 14 amino acids. V shed 4 bases and J 4 bases; nucleotides not matched to a gene: 5. CDR3 amino acids: CASSSRTRADTQYF. The DNA for the CDR3 is TGTGCCAGCAGCTCGCGGACTAGGGCAGATACGCAGTATTTT. The full variable domain, its missing parts supplied by reference TRBV7-8 and TRBJ2-3, is GAGVSQSPRYKVAKRGQDVALRCDPISGHVSLFWYQQALGQGPEFLTYFQNEAQLDKSGLPSDRFFAERPEGSVSTLKIQRTQQEDSAVYLCASSSRTRADTQYFGPGTRLTVL.

At least ten counts were recorded for this clonotype. J is TRBJ2-7 and V is TRBV7-9; TRBD1 agrees at 8 bases. Per germline, CDR1 SEHNR and CDR2 FQNEAQ (reference sequence). The junction had 11 bases not matched to a gene; V was cut back by 4 bases and J by 6 bases. The CDR3 totals 15 residues. The chain's CDR3 is CASSSSTGGLGEQYF. In nucleotides, the CDR3 is TGTGCCAGCAGCTCATCCACAGGGGGTTTAGGCGAGCAGTACTTC.

Ten or more counts support this clonotype. The genes are TRBV15 and TRBJ2-4; 7 positions match TRBD2. Trimming cost V 3 bases and J 3 bases; bases outside gene matches: 14. Germline loops: CDR1 LNHNV, CDR2 YYDKDF (reference sequence). CDR3 length: 18 residues. In DNA form, the CDR3 reads TGTGCCACCAGCAGCGCCTGGGAGGGTGTAGGGGTCAAAAACATTCAGTACTTC. The encoded protein is CATSSAWEGVGVKNIQYF.

This chain connects TRBV2 to TRBJ1-5; possibly TRBD1 for D (6 bases). The V end lost 6 bases, the J end lost 7 bases, and 19 bases lay between the germline ends. From germline, CDR1 is SNHLY and CDR2 FYNNEI. This CDR3 has 15 amino acids. For the CDR3, the DNA is TGTGCCAGCAGGACCCAGGGCGGGGGCGGACAGCCCCAGCATTTT. Its translation is CASRTQGGGGQPQHF. The full variable domain, completed using reference TRBV2 and TRBJ1-5, is EPEVTQTPSHQVTQMGQEVILRCVPISNHLYFYWYRQILGQKVEFLVSFYNNEISEKSEIFDDQFSVERPDGSNFTLKIRSTKLEDSAMYFCASRTQGGGGQPQHFGDGTRLSIL.

This clonotype appeared many times. The chain has TRBV27 and TRBJ1-1; 7 nucleotides match TRBD1. CDR1 and CDR2 from the germline V gene are MNHEY and SMNVEV (reference sequence). This CDR3 contains 15 residues. With V trimmed by 3 bases and J by 4 bases, 8 bases remained unmatched. The CDR3 DNA sequence: TGTGCCAGCAGTTTTAGGGAGGGGGCGACCACTGAAGCTTTCTTT. Its protein is CASSFREGATTEAFF.

Points on this clonotype: This may arise from a read error, as a much more abundant clone is one base away. V usage is TRBV6-5 and J usage is TRBJ2-3; TRBD2 aligns across 7 bases. This CDR3 comprises 14 residues. Per germline, CDR1 MNHEY and CDR2 SVGAGI. As DNA, the CDR3 is TGTGCCGGCAGGGAGGGTATGAGCACAGATACGCAGTATTTT. It specifies CAGREGMSTDTQYF.

This rearrangement joins TRBV7-8 to TRBJ1-1; D perhaps matches TRBD1 (6 bases). V gave up 3 bases and J gave up 1 base, with 21 bases separating them. Germline assignment: CDR1 SGHVS and CDR2 FQNEAQ. The CDR3 length is 18 residues. CDR3 coding DNA: TGTGCCAGCAGCTTCTCTGAGGCAGGGGCAAACCCGAACACTGAAGCTTTCTTT. Residues: CASSFSEAGANPNTEAFF.

This clonotype was detected many times. The chain carries TRBV11-2 and TRBJ2-1, with a tentative D call TRBD2 (5 bases). Germline assignment: CDR1 SGHAT and CDR2 FQNNGV. Between the trimmed V and J ends, which lost 4 bases and 6 bases, there was a span of 10 bases. The CDR3 has 13 amino acids. The CDR3 sequence: CASSSGLLNEQFF. The CDR3 coding sequence is TGTGCCAGCAGCTCCGGACTGCTCAATGAGCAGTTCTTC.

This clonotype was seen ten or more times. V is TRBV2 and J is TRBJ1-2; 9 bases fit TRBD1. Germline V gene lookup returns CDR1 SNHLY and CDR2 FYNNEI. The length of the CDR3 is 17 residues. Trimming cost V 4 bases and J 3 bases; bases outside gene matches: 12. The CDR3 coding sequence is TGTGCCAGCAGTGTTTCCGGGACAGGGTATTTTGACTATGGCTACACCTTC. Translating it yields CASSVSGTGYFDYGYTF.

In this sample, this clonotype turned up many times. This chain joins TRBV12-3 or TRBV12-4 and TRBJ2-7; 10 bases are shared with TRBD2. CDR3 length: 14 amino acids. V lost 5 bases, J lost 2 bases, and 3 bases stayed unmatched. CDR3 nucleotide sequence: TGTGCCAGCAGTCCAGCGGGAGGGCCCTACGAGCAGTACTTC. The encoded protein is CASSPAGGPYEQYF.

V and J are TRBV19 and TRBJ1-4; D is ambiguous. The germline V gene has CDR1 LNHDA and CDR2 SQIVND (reference sequence). The CDR3 contains 11 residues. The V gene lost 5 bases and the J gene lost 13 bases, with 11 bases spanning the gap. The DNA for the CDR3 is TGTGCCAGTAGTTCAAGGATCGTACTGTTTTTT. Its translation: CASSSRIVLFF.

This clonotype was detected once. The CDR3 coding sequence is TGTGCCAGCTTGGGACAGGGGCAGGGTGGTATAGAGACCCAGTACTTC. This sequence encodes CASLGQGQGGIETQYF. The chain recombines TRBV2 with TRBJ2-5, with 10 bases identical to TRBD1. The CDR3 is 16 amino acids. CDR1 SNHLY and CDR2 FYNNEI come from the germline V gene. The V segment lost 8 bases and the J segment 4 bases; nucleotides outside the gene matches: 13.

The V gene is TRBV6-5, the J gene TRBJ1-5; TRBD1 might be the D (6 bases). The germline gives CDR1 MNHEY, CDR2 SVGAGI. V gave up 0 bases and J gave up 5 bases, with 14 bases separating them. There are 16 residues in the CDR3. Here the CDR3 reads CASSYSNIGGHQPQHF. CDR3 nucleotides: TGTGCCAGCAGTTACTCGAACATAGGGGGGCATCAGCCCCAGCATTTT.

This clonotype was counted at least ten times. The conserved phenylalanine or tryptophan normally closing the CDR3 is absent here, so this likely arose from a read error. The DNA is omitted, as the CDR3 cannot be located on it reliably, and the CDR3 follows TCRdb's listing. This rearrangement joins TRBV2 to TRBJ2-1. CDR1 is SNHLY, CDR2 FYNNEI, per germline. Both ends counted, the CDR3 spans 8 residues. This chain's CDR3 is CASSDKAK.